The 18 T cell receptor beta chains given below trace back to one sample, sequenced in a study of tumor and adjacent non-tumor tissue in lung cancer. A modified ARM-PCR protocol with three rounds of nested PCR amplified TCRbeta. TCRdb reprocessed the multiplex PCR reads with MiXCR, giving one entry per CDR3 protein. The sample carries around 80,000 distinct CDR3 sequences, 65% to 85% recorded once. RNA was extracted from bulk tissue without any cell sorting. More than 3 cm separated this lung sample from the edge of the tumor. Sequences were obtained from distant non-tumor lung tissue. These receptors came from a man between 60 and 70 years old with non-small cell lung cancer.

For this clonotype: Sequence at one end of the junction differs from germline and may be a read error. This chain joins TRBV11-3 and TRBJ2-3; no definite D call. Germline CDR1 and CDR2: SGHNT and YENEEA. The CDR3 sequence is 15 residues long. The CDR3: CASSLDPHPADTQYF. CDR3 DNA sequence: TGTGCCAGCAGCTTAGATCCCCACCCGGCGGATACACAGTATTTT.

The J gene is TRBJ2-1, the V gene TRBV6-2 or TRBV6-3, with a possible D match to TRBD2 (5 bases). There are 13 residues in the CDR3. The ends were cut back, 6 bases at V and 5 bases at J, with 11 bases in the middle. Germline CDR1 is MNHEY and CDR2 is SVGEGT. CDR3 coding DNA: TGTGCCAGCAGCCGCCACGGGAACAATGAGCAGTTCTTC. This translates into CASSRHGNNEQFF.

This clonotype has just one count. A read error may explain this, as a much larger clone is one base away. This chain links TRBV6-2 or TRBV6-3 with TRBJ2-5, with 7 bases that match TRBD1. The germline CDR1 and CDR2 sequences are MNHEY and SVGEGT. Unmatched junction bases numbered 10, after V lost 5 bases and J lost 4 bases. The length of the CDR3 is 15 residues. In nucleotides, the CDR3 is TGTGCCAGCAGTCCAGCCGGGACAGCGAGAGAGACCCAGTACTTC. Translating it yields CASSPAGTARETQYF.

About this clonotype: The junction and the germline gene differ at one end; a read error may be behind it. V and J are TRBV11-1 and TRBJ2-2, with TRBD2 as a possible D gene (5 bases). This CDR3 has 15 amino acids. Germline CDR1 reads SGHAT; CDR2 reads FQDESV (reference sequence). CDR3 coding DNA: TGTGCCAGCAGCCCTTGGGCTAACGGGTCCGGGGAACTGTTTTTT. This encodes CASSPWANGSGELFF.

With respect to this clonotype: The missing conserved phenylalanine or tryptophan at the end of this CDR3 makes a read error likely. The CDR3 coding sequence is TGTGCCAGCAGCTTAGTTCCAAAGGACAGGCCCTCTAGGGGCAACGTCCTGACTTAC. This encodes CASSLVPKDRPSRGNVLTY. The J gene is TRBJ2-6, the V gene TRBV11-2, with 7 bases aligning to TRBD1. This CDR3 has 19 amino acids. Trimming cost V 1 base and J 9 bases; bases outside gene matches: 18. Germline V CDR1 and CDR2: SGHAT, FQNNGV.

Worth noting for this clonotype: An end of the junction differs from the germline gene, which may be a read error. As DNA, the CDR3 is TGTAGTGATATGGACAGGGCCGATGAGCAGTTCTTC. This gives the protein CSDMDRADEQFF. The rearrangement joins TRBV20-1 to TRBJ2-1, with 8 bases matching TRBD1. Looked up from germline, CDR1 is DFQATT and CDR2 is SNEGSKA (reference sequence). The CDR3 covers 12 residues.

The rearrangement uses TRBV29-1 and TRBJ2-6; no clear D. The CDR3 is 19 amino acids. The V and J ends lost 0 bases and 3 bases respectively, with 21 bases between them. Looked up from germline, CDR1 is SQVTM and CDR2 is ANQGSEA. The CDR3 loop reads CSVEDYRSNSHYGANVLTF. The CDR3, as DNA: TGCAGCGTTGAAGATTATAGATCTAACTCCCACTATGGGGCCAACGTCCTGACTTTC.

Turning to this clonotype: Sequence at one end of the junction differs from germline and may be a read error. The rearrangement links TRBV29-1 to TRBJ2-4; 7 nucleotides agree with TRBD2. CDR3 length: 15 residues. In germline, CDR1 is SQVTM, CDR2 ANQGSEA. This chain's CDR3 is CSFTEGRLAKNIQNF. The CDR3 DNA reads TGCAGCTTTACTGAGGGAAGACTAGCCAAAAACATTCAGAACTTC.

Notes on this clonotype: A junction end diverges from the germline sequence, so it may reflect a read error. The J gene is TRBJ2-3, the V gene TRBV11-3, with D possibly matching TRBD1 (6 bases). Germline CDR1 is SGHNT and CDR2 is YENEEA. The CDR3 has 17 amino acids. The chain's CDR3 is CASSLESGVSSTDMQYF. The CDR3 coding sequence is TGTGCCAGCAGCCTCGAATCAGGGGTTTCTAGCACAGATATGCAGTATTTT.

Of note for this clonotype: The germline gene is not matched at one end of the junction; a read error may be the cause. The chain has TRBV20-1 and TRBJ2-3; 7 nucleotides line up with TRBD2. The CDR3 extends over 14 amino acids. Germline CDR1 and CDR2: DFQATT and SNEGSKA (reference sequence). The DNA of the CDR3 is TGCAATGCTGTGACTAGCAGGAAATCAGATACGCAGTATTTT. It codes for CNAVTSRKSDTQYF.

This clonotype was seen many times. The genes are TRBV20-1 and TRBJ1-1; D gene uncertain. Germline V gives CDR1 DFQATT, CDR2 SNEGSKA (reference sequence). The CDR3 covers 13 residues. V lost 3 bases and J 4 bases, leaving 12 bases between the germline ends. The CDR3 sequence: CSASISRGTEAFF. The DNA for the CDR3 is TGCAGTGCTAGCATTTCCCGGGGCACTGAAGCTTTCTTT.

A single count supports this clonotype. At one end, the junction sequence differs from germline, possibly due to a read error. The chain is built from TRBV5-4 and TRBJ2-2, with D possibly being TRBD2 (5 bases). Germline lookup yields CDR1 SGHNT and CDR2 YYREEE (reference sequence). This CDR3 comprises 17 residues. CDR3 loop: CASSLLARASNTRELFF. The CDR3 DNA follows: TGTGCCAGCAGCCTCCTTGCGAGGGCGTCGAACACCAGGGAGCTGTTTTTT.

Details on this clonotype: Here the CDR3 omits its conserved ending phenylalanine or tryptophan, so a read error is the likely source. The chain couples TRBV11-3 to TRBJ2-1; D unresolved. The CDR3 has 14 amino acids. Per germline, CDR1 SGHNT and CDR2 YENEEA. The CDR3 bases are TGTCCCAGCAGCTTAGTTGCACCCCCTAGTGAGCAGTTCTTG. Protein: CPSSLVAPPSEQFL.

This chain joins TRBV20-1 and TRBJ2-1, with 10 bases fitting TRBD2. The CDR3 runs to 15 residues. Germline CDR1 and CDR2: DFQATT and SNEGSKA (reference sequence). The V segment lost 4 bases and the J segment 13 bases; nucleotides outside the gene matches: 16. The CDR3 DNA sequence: TGCAGTGCTATACCCGGGGGGACTAGCGCGGGTGAACAGTTCTTC. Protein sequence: CSAIPGGTSAGEQFF.

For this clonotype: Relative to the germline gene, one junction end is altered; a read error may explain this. In DNA form, the CDR3 reads TGTGCCAGCAGTTACCGGGGGAAACAACCAGAGACCCAGTATTTC. Residues: CASSYRGKQPETQYF. This chain joins TRBV6-5 and TRBJ2-5; D is perhaps TRBD2 (6 bases). Germline V CDR1 and CDR2: MNHEY, SVGAGI. This CDR3 is built from 15 residues.

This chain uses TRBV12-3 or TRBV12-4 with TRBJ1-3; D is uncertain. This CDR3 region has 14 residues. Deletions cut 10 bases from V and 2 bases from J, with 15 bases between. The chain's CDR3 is CANAERRAGNTIYF. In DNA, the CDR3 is TGTGCCAACGCCGAGAGGAGGGCTGGAAACACCATATATTTT.

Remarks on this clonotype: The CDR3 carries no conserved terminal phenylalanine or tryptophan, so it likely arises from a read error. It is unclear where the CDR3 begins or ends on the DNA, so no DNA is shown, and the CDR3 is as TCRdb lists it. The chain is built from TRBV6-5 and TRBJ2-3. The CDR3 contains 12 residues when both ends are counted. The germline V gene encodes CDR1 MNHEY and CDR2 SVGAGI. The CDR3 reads CVSSAGTDTLYY.

The CDR3 nucleotides read TGTGCCAGCAGTCATGACAGCTGGGATGTCTACAATGAGCAGTTCTTC. Its translation is CASSHDSWDVYNEQFF. The chain has TRBV5-6 and TRBJ2-1; possible D gene TRBD1, 5 bases. The CDR3 length is 16 residues. Germline CDR1 is SGHDT and CDR2 is YYEEEE. V dropped 5 bases and J dropped 3 bases, with 18 bases sitting between them.